The 18 T cell receptor beta chains below were found in one sample sequenced in a study of shared clonotypes between healthy human individuals. This table comes from immunoSEQ multiplex PCR, and its TCRdb copy is limited to in-frame clones, with some not included. The table has roughly 490,000 clones, about 80% seen once. The sample taken for sequencing was PBMCs. These receptors were obtained from a middle-aged woman in good health. Some clones in this sample may be carry-over from other donors' samples.

As concerns this clone: Other DNA sequences in the same sample also yield this CDR3. The chain employs TRBV28 and TRBJ2-2; D not certain. This CDR3 region has 13 residues. The germline V gene encodes CDR1 MDHEN and CDR2 SYDVKM. Trimming removed 3 bases at V and 4 bases at J, with 6 bases between. The CDR3 here is CASSLESTGELFF. CDR3 bases: TGTGCCAGCAGTTTGGAGTCCACCGGGGAGCTGTTTTTT.

This chain uses TRBV11-2 with TRBJ2-1; the D is unclear. The ends were cut back, 4 bases at V and 6 bases at J, with 13 bases in the middle. This CDR3 is built from 14 residues. CDR1 SGHAT and CDR2 FQNNGV come from the germline V gene. CDR3 sequence: CASSSGRWGNEQFF. In DNA form, the CDR3 reads TGTGCCAGCAGCTCTGGCCGCTGGGGCAATGAGCAGTTCTTC.

This chain uses TRBV5-1 with TRBJ2-3, with D unclear. Germline assignment: CDR1 SGHRS and CDR2 YFSETQ. Trimming removed 0 bases from V and 3 bases from J, with 8 bases in between. The CDR3 sequence is 14 residues long. The chain's CDR3 is CASSLGFGTDTQYF. CDR3 nucleotide sequence: TGCGCCAGCAGCTTGGGTTTCGGTACAGATACGCAGTATTTT. Supplemented by reference TRBV5-1 and TRBJ2-3, the full variable domain reads KAGVTQTPRYLIKTRGQQVTLSCSPISGHRSVSWYQQTPGQGLQFLFEYFSETQRNKGNFPGRFSGRQFSNSRSEMNVSTLELGDSALYLCASSLGFGTDTQYFGPGTRLTVL.

This clone was observed a handful of times. The V call is TRBV21-1, the J call TRBJ2-2; the table's D gene call, TRBD1, was not cross checked with the DNA. TRBV21-1 constitutes a pseudogene. This CDR3 spans 16 amino acids. CDR3 amino acids: CASSARQVLNTGELFF. The CDR3 DNA follows: TGTGCCAGCAGCGCACGACAGGTCTTGAACACCGGGGAGCTGTTTTTT.

The rearrangement joins TRBV28 to TRBJ2-4; 8 nucleotides match TRBD1. The CDR3 runs to 16 residues. Germline values: CDR1 MDHEN, CDR2 SYDVKM. V dropped 6 bases and J dropped 0; count of bases not matched to a gene: 7. The CDR3 sequence: CASRKRQGLAKNIQYF. The CDR3 DNA follows: TGTGCCAGCAGAAAGCGACAGGGGTTAGCCAAAAACATTCAGTACTTC.

CDR3 sequence reads: CASSLEGTSPLDTQYF. Here the CDR3 DNA reads TGCGCCAGCAGCTTGGAAGGGACTAGTCCCTTAGATACGCAGTATTTT. This rearrangement joins TRBV5-1 to TRBJ2-3; TRBD2 matches 8 bases. The CDR3 has 16 amino acids. The J segment lost 5 bases and the V segment lost 0 bases, leaving 8 bases of the junction unmatched. CDR1 SGHRS and CDR2 YFSETQ come from the germline V gene.

The chain joins TRBV28 to TRBJ1-2; a weak D match, TRBD1 (6 bases). CDR1 and CDR2 from the germline V gene are MDHEN and SYDVKM. The CDR3 covers 12 residues. The V end lost 6 bases, the J end lost 6 bases, and 11 bases lay between the germline ends. CDR3 loop: CASRQGLNGYTF. In DNA form, the CDR3 reads TGTGCCAGCAGACAGGGTCTGAATGGCTACACCTTC.

The V call is TRBV6-4, the J call TRBJ1-4; D remains unclear. This CDR3 is 12 amino acids long. Germline assignment: CDR1 MRHNA and CDR2 SNTAGT. Deletions cut 6 bases from V and 8 bases from J, with 10 bases between. This CDR3 reads CASRVGDEKLFF. The DNA for the CDR3 is TGTGCCAGCAGGGTCGGTGACGAAAAACTGTTTTTT.

The chain combines TRBV14 with TRBJ2-1; 10 nucleotides align to TRBD2. Germline CDR1 SGHDN, CDR2 FVKESK. The CDR3 contains 15 residues. The ends lost 4 bases at V and 10 bases at J; junction bases unmatched: 10. CDR3 loop: CASSRLAGTPGEQFF. DNA for the CDR3: TGTGCCAGCAGCCGACTAGCGGGTACCCCGGGGGAGCAGTTCTTC.

This clone was counted between two and nine times. The rearrangement uses TRBV6-1 and TRBJ2-1; 11 nucleotides agree with TRBD2. CDR1 is MNHNS and CDR2 is SASEGT in the germline V gene. The CDR3 consists of 16 residues. With V trimmed by 2 bases and J by 6 bases, 6 bases remained unmatched. As DNA, the CDR3 is TGTGCCAGCAGTGAACTTAGCGGGAGGGGCTCCAATGAGCAGTTCTTC. This gives the protein CASSELSGRGSNEQFF.

The chain combines TRBV20-1 with TRBJ1-1; D not resolved. The CDR3 spans 11 residues. Germline V gene data show CDR1 as DFQATT and CDR2 as SNEGSKA (reference sequence). The V gene lost 6 bases and the J gene lost 0 bases, with 5 bases spanning the gap. The CDR3 bases are TGCAGTGCCCGTATGAACACTGAAGCTTTCTTT. Its protein is CSARMNTEAFF.

In this sample, this clone turned up a few times. This rearrangement joins TRBV29-1 to TRBJ2-1; possible D gene TRBD1, 5 bases. This CDR3 has 15 residues. V lost 3 bases, J lost 5 bases, and 17 bases lay in between. The germline V gene has CDR1 SQVTM and CDR2 ANQGSEA. The CDR3 sequence: CSVDAGPGRDNEQFF. The CDR3 bases are TGCAGCGTTGATGCTGGGCCTGGCAGGGACAATGAGCAGTTCTTC.

CDR3 sequence reads: CASSPSALQTEQYF. The CDR3 nucleotides read TGTGCCAGCTCACCATCGGCACTGCAGACCGAGCAGTACTTC. This sequence joins TRBV18 and TRBJ2-7, with D uncertain. The V gene's germline CDR1 is KGHSH and CDR2 LQKENI. The CDR3 extends over 14 amino acids. With 2 bases removed from V and 6 bases from J, the gap between germline ends came to 14 bases. The complete variable domain, with remaining parts taken from reference TRBV18 and TRBJ2-7, reads NAGVMQNPRHLVRRRGQEARLRCSPMKGHSHVYWYRQLPEEGLKFMVYLQKENIIDESGMPKERFSAEFPKEGPSILRIQQVVRGDSAAYFCASSPSALQTEQYFGPGTRLTVT.

This sequence joins TRBV5-1 and TRBJ2-1; D is unresolved. V lost 0 bases, J lost 0 bases, and 7 bases lay in between. The CDR3 runs to 15 residues. Germline V gene lookup returns CDR1 SGHRS and CDR2 YFSETQ. CDR3 nucleotide sequence: TGCGCCAGCAGCTTGGACTGGAGCTCCTACAATGAGCAGTTCTTC. It yields the protein CASSLDWSSYNEQFF.

The chain recombines TRBV11-2 with TRBJ2-6; no definite D call. CDR3 length: 15 residues. Germline values: CDR1 SGHAT, CDR2 FQNNGV. The V gene lost 6 bases and the J gene lost 0 bases, with 9 bases spanning the gap. CDR3 in DNA: TGTGCCAGCAGGACGCTGTTCTCTGGGGCCAACGTCCTGACTTTC. Translated: CASRTLFSGANVLTF.

The chain uses TRBV7-2 and TRBJ2-7; 8 nucleotides align to TRBD1. The CDR3 has 15 amino acids. Germline-derived CDR1 and CDR2 are SGHTA and FQGNSA. The junction had 10 bases not matched to a gene; V was cut back by 5 bases and J by 4 bases. The CDR3 DNA reads TGTGCCAGCAGCCCACGGACAGGGACCCATTACGAGCAGTACTTC. Protein product: CASSPRTGTHYEQYF.

This clone appeared once. The rearrangement joins TRBV11-2 to TRBJ2-7; 10 bases map to TRBD2. Germline V gene sequence: CDR1 SGHAT, CDR2 FQNNGV. With V trimmed by 6 bases and J by 2 bases, 7 bases remained unmatched. The CDR3 sequence is 15 residues long. The CDR3 DNA sequence: TGTGCCAGCAGACCCAGGACTAGCGGAACCTACGAGCAGTACTTC. It codes for CASRPRTSGTYEQYF.

The chain joins TRBV5-8 to TRBJ2-2, with TRBD1 matching over 9 bases. Germline V gene sequence: CDR1 SGHTS, CDR2 YDEGEE. V dropped 4 bases and J dropped 3; count of bases not matched to a gene: 4. This CDR3 is built from 15 residues. The CDR3 bases are TGTGCCAGCAGCCGCGACAGGGGGGACACCGGGGAGCTGTTTTTT. Translated, it gives CASSRDRGDTGELFF.